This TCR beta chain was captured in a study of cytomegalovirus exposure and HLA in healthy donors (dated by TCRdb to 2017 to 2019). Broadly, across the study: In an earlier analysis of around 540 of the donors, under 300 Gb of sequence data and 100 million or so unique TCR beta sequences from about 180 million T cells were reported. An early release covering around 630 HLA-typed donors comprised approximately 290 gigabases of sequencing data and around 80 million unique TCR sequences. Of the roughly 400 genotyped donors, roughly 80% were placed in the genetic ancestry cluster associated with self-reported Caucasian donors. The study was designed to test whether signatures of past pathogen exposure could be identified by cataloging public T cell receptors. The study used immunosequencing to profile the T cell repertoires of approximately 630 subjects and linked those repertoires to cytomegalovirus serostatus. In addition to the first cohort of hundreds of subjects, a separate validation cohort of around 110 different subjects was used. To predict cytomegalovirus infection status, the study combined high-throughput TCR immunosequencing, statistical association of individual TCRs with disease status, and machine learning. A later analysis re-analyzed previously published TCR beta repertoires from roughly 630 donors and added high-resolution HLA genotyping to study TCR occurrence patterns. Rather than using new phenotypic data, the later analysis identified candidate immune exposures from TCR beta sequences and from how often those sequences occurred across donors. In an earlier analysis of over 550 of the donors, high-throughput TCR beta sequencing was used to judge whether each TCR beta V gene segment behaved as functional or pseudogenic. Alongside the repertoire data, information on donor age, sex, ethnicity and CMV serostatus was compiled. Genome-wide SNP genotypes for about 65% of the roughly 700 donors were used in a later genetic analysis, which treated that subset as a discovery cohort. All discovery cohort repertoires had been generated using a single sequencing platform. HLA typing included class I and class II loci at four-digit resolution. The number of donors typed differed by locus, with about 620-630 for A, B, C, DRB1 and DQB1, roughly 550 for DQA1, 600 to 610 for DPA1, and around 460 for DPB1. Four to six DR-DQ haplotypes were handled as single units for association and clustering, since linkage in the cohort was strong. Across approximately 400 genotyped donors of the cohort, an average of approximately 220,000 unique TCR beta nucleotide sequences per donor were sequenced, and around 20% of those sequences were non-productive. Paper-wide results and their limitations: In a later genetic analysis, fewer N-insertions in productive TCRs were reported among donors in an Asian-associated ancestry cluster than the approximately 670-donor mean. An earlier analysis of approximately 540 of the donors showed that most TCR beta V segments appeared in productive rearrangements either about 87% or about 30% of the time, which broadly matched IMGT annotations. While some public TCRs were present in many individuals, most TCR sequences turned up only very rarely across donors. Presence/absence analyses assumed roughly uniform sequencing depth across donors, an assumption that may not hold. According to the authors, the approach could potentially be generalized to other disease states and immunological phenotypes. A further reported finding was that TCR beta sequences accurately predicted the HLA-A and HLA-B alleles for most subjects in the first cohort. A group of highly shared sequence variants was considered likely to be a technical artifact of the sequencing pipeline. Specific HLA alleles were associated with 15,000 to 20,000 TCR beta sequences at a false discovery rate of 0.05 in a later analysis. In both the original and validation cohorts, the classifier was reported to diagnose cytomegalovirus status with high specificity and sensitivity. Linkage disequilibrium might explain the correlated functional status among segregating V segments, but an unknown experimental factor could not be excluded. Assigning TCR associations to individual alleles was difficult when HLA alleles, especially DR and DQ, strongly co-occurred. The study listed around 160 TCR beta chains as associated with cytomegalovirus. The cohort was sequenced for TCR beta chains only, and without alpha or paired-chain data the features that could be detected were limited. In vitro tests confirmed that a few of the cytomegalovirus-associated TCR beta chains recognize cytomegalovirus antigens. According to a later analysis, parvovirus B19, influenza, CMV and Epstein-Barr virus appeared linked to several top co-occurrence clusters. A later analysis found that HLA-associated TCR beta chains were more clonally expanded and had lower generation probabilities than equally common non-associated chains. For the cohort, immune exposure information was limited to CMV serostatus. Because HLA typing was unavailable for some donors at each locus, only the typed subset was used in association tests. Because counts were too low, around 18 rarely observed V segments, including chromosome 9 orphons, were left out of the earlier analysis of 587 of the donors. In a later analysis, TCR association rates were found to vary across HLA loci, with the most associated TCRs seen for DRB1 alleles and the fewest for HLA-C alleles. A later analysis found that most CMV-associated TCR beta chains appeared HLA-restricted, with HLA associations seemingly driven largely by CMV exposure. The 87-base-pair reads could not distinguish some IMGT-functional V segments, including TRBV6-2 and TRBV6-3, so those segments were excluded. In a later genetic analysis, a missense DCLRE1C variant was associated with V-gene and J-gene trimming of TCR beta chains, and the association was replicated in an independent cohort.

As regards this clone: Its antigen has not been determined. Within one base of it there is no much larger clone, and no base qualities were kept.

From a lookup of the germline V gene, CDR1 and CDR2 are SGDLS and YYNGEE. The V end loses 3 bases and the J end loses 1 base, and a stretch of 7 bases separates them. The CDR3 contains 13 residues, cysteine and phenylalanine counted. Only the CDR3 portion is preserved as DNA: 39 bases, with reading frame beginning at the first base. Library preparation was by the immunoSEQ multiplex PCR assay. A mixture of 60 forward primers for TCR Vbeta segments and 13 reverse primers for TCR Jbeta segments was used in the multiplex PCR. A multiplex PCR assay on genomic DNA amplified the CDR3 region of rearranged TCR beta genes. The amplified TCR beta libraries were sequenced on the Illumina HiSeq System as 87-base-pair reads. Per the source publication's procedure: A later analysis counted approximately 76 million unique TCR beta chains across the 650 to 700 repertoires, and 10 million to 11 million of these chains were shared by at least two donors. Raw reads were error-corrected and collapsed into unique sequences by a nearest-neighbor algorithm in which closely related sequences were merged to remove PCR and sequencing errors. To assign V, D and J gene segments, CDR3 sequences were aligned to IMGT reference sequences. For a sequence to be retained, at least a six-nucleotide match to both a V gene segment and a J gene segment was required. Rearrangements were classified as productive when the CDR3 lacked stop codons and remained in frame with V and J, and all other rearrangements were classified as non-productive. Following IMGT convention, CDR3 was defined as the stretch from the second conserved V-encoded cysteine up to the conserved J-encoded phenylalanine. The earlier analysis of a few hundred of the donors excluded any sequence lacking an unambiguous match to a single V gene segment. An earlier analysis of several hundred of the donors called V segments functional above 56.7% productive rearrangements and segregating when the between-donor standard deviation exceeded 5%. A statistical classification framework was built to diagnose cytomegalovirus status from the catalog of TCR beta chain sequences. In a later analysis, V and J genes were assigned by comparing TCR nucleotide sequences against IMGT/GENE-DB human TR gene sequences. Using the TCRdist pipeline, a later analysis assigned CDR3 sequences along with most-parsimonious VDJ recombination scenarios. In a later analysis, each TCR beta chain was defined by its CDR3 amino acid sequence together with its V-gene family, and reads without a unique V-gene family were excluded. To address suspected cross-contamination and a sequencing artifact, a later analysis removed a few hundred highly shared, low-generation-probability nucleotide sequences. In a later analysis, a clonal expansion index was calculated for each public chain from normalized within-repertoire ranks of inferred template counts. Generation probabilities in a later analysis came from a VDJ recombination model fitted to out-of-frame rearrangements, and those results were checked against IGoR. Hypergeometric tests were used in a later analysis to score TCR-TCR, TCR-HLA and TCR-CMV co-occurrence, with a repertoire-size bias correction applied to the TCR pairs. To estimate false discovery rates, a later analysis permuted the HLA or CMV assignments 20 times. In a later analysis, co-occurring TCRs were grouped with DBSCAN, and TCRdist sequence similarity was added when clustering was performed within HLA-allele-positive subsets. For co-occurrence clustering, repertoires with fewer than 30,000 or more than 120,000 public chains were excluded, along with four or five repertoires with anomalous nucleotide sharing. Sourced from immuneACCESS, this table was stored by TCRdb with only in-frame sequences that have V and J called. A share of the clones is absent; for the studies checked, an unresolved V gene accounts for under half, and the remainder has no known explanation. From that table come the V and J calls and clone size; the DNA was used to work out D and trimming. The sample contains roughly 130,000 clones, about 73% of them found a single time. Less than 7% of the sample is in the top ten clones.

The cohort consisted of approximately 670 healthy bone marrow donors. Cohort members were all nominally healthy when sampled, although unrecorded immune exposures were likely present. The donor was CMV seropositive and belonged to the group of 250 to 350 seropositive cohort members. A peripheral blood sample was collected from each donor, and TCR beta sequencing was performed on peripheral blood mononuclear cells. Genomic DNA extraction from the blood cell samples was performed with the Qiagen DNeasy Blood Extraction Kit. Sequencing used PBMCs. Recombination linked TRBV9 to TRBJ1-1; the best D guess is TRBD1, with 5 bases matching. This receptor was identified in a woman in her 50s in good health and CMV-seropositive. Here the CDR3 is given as CASSGRENTEAFF. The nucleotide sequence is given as TGTGCCAGCAGCGGCAGGGAGAACACTGAAGCTTTCTTT.